The TCR beta chain described here comes from a study of shared clonotypes between healthy human individuals. General study findings and limits: Sampling included only blood; tissue repertoires likely differ.

The sequenced material, unsorted PBMC DNA, was run on ten immunoSEQ deep assay plates. Per the study methods: Junction-only sequences without quality scores were provided by ImmunoSEQ, so filtering was different. TCRdb's table, derived via immunoSEQ multiplex PCR, lists solely in-frame clones and lacks some. V, J and clone size derive from that table, while D and trimming were established from the DNA sequence. The table has fewer than 600,000 clones, roughly 78% seen once. With respect to this clone: Its target is not known.

The ends were cut back, 5 bases at V and 4 bases at J, with 9 bases in the middle. The V gene's germline CDR1 is SGHTA and CDR2 FQGTGA. This CDR3 spans 13 amino acids. The origin of this receptor is a woman aged 40 to 50 in good health. Some clones in this sample may be carry-over from other donors' samples. The chain recombines TRBV7-3 with TRBJ2-1; the D is unclear. The material sequenced was PBMCs. Written as DNA, the CDR3 is TGTGCCAGCAGCGCCATGTCGTACAATGAGCAGTTCTTC. The encoded protein is CASSAMSYNEQFF.